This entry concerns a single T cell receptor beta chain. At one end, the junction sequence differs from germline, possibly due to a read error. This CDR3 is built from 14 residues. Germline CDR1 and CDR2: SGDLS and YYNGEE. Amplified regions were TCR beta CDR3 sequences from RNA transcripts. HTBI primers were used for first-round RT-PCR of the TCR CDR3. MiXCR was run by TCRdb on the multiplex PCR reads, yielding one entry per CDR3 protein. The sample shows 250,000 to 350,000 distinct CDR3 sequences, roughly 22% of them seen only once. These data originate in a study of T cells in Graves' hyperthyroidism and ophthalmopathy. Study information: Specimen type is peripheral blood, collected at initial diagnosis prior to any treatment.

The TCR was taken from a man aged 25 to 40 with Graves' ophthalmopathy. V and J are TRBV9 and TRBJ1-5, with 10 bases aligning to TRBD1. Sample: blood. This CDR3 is CASSPTGGKQPQHF. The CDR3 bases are TGTGCCAGCAGCCCGACAGGGGGCAAGCAGCCCCAGCATTTT.